This T cell receptor beta chain was identified in a study of CD8 T cells in ankylosing spondylitis (dated 2017 in TCRdb). Broadly, across the study: T cell receptor beta repertoires were profiled in healthy donors and ankylosing spondylitis patients so that disease-linked TCR variants could be found. The full study cohort comprised 20 to 30 ankylosing spondylitis patients and 110 or so healthy donors. Peripheral blood was sampled, and synovial fluid was also collected from ankylosing spondylitis patients. The full study reports these points: The disease-linked clones were reported as significantly enriched in matched synovial fluid samples from ankylosing spondylitis patients. Blood from ankylosing spondylitis patients appeared to be characterized by a TCR beta motif made up of about 8 highly homologous amino acid variants. Some motif variants had previously been reported in the synovial fluid and blood of reactive arthritis patients, which suggests shared mechanisms of disease initiation. The disease-linked clones had a CD8+ phenotype and were found at relatively low frequencies in peripheral blood.

Per the germline V gene, SGDLS is the CDR1 and YYNGEE is the CDR2. Counted from cysteine to phenylalanine, this CDR3 has 19 amino acids. Left in the record is the CDR3 DNA by itself, 57 bases read in frame from the first base. V is pruned by 0 bases and J by 0 bases, leaving 7 bases of the junction without a gene match. TCRdb lists the instrument as Illumina HiSeq 2500. Quantitative 5'-RACE with molecular barcodes was used to prepare TCR beta libraries. The authors processed their data as follows. A new computational method, built on a probabilistic model of VDJ rearrangement, was used to identify disease-linked TCR variants. The public reads were reprocessed in TCRdb via fastp at Q25 and MiXCR, keeping in-frame beta chains. Rows merge per CDR3 protein into single entries with the most common DNA and genes. What appears here as the V and J calls and clone size reflects TCRdb's work, not the paper's. The sample table records under 15,000 distinct CDR3 sequences; 2.5% to 3% of these occur just once. 8.7% of the sample is taken by the ten largest.

This clonotype was found many times. Its binding antigen is unknown. No much larger clone exists at a distance of one base, and base qualities are not known. The material sequenced was blood, either unsorted or a sorted T cell fraction (not recorded which). Recombination linked TRBV9 to TRBJ2-3; 13 of the junction bases match TRBD2. This TCR was sampled from a male donor with ankylosing spondylitis or in good health (not recorded which). The DNA sequence is as follows: TGTGCCAGCAGCGTAGGGGGGACTAGCGGGGCAGCTAGCACAGATACGCAGTATTTT. Its product reads: CASSVGGTSGAASTDTQYF.